The next 5 T cell receptor beta chains were all read from a single sample in a study of molecular identifiers for immune sequencing clone quantification. TCRdb re-derived calls from the PCR reads in MiXCR, one entry per CDR3 protein. The sample has a few hundred thousand distinct CDR3 sequences, around 23% seen once. Specimen: naive CD8+ T cells from blood, with Jurkat cell RNA spiked in. Indicated subset: FACS-sorted CD8+CD4-CCR7+CD45RA+ naive T cells. The receptors here all came from a human donor in good health. Some libraries in this study had Jurkat cell RNA spiked in.

This clonotype was seen more than once but under ten times. V gene TRBV5-6 combines with J gene TRBJ1-4; D gene unclear. The CDR3 extends over 15 amino acids. Trimming left V 1 base short and J 0 bases short, with 7 bases between. Germline loops: CDR1 SGHDT, CDR2 YYEEEE. CDR3 nucleotide sequence: TGTGCCAGCAGCTTGTTGGCAGCAACTAATGAAAAACTGTTTTTT. Amino acids: CASSLLAATNEKLFF.

This clonotype was counted a few times. V and J are TRBV6-5 and TRBJ1-2; D remains unclear. Germline-derived CDR1 and CDR2 are MNHEY and SVGAGI. This CDR3 region has 14 residues. The V and J ends lost 0 bases and 8 bases respectively, with 13 bases between them. The DNA for the CDR3 is TGTGCCAGCAGTTACTCCCCCCAGGCCTACGGCTACACCTTC. This gives the protein CASSYSPQAYGYTF.

This clonotype has only a few counts. The rearrangement joins TRBV9 to TRBJ2-5, with a weak D call TRBD2 (5 bases). Germline loops: CDR1 SGDLS, CDR2 YYNGEE. V shed 4 bases and J shed 4 bases, with 14 bases lying between them. The length of the CDR3 is 14 residues. CDR3 amino acids: CASSPPGEPETQYF. CDR3 DNA sequence: TGTGCCAGCAGCCCCCCCGGGGAGCCAGAGACCCAGTACTTC.

This chain links TRBV20-1 with TRBJ2-7; 13 positions agree with TRBD2. The CDR3 extends over 15 amino acids. CDR1 and CDR2 from the germline V gene are DFQATT and SNEGSKA (reference sequence). Unmatched junction bases numbered 5, after V lost 0 bases and J lost 6 bases. The CDR3 loop is CSARELAGGLGEQYF. In DNA form, the CDR3 reads TGCAGTGCTAGAGAACTAGCGGGAGGGCTGGGCGAGCAGTACTTC.

J is TRBJ2-7 and V is TRBV5-1; 9 bases are shared with TRBD1. The CDR3 consists of 15 residues. The germline V gene encodes CDR1 SGHRS and CDR2 YFSETQ. The ends lost 4 bases at V and 5 bases at J; junction bases unmatched: 10. This CDR3 is CASSPDRQGGHEQYF. The DNA for the CDR3 is TGCGCCAGCAGCCCAGACCGACAGGGGGGCCACGAGCAGTACTTC.